This paragraph reports one T cell receptor (beta chain). This clone was picked up a small number of times. Its cognate antigen has yet to be identified. Qualities for individual bases were not recorded, and no much larger clone is one base off. TCRbeta CDR3 regions were amplified from genomic DNA by means of the immunoSEQ Assay, a bias-controlled multiplex PCR. The study's own analysis went as follows. Within the assay, amplification of reference gene primers was used to estimate how many nucleated cells each sample contained. Sequence reads were collapsed and filtered to measure the absolute abundance of every unique TCRbeta CDR3 rearrangement. For each sample, productive Simpson clonality was calculated by taking the square root of Simpson's diversity index across productive rearrangements. Held by TCRdb, this immuneACCESS table contains in-frame sequences only and omits some clones. Under half of the omission traces to an unresolved V gene where checked; the cause of the rest is unknown. The V and J calls and clone size are taken from that table; D and trimming were inferred from the DNA. The sample table records 400,000 to 500,000 clones; 70% to 90% of these occur just once. The ten largest clones add up to almost 1.5% of the sample.

Via the germline V gene, CDR1 is SGHAT and CDR2 FQNNGV. The CDR3, from cysteine to phenylalanine, totals 17 residues. The retained sequence is limited to the CDR3, 51 bases, with the frame set at the first base. Trimmed from V: 5 bases; trimmed from J: 1 base; junction bases lacking a gene match: 5. The data derive from a study of blood T cell repertoires in COVID-19 (dated by TCRdb to 2018 to 2020). Regarding the complete study: Samples covering the acute and convalescent phases of COVID-19 were provided by collaborators in the United States, Italy and Spain. The samples were drawn from two sources: the first 160 participants of the ongoing ImmuneRACE study, and 950 to 1,500 subjects contributed by 6 global collaborators. Nearly every sample came with metadata listing a de-identified subject ID, COVID-19 status, age in years and sex. The material from the prospective study consisted of cDNA or gDNA derived from T cells, B-cell-depleted T cells, or PBMCs. Where available, HLA class I and class II types were taken from metadata supplied by the sample provider and were not determined by assay-based typing. The repertoires were released in a freely available public database meant as a resource for research on the immune response to SARS-CoV-2. The dataset comprised deeply sampled blood TCRbeta repertoires from subjects exposed to, actively infected with, or recovered from COVID-19. Overall study results and their limits: The quantity of clinical and demographic metadata differed by source and by participant and was supplied without curation.

The collaborating institutions used their own protocols to collect whole blood in K2EDTA tubes. For TCRbeta analysis, collaborator samples were shipped as frozen whole blood, as isolated PBMCs, or as DNA extracted from either sample type. The TCR sequence derives from a woman in her twenties or thirties with active or convalescent COVID-19. The sequence joins TRBV11-2 to TRBJ2-2, and 12 bases in between align with TRBD2. The sample was peripheral blood. This receptor has the CDR3 CASSVPGLAGNTGELFF. The bases read TGTGCCAGCAGCGTACCGGGACTAGCGGGGAACACCGGGGAGCTGTTTTTT.